This T cell receptor beta chain derives from a study of graft-versus-host responses after intestinal transplantation. Study overall: Recipients got multivisceral, liver-intestinal, or isolated intestinal transplants. Study-wide results and limits: Declines in HvG clones occurring early post-transplant were associated with peak circulating GvH clone levels.

This clone occurred a few times. The antigen is undetermined. With 4 bases clipped from V and 7 bases from J, the junction kept 7 bases outside the gene matches. The CDR3 sequence is 15 residues long. Germline V CDR1 and CDR2: LGHNA, YSLEER. Assay: immunoSEQ multiplex PCR; the TCRdb copy retains only in-frame clones and omits some. Here the sample spans 100,000 or so clones, roughly 92% being singletons. Sequencing was performed on unstimulated CD4+ T cells sorted from spleen or lymph node cells, taken before intestinal transplant. The source is a human donor who received an intestinal transplant. The chain combines TRBV4-3 with TRBJ1-2; 12 bases map to TRBD1. This chain's CDR3 is CASSPGDRGQVGYTF. In DNA, the CDR3 is TGCGCCAGCAGCCCCGGGGACAGGGGGCAGGTTGGCTACACCTTC.